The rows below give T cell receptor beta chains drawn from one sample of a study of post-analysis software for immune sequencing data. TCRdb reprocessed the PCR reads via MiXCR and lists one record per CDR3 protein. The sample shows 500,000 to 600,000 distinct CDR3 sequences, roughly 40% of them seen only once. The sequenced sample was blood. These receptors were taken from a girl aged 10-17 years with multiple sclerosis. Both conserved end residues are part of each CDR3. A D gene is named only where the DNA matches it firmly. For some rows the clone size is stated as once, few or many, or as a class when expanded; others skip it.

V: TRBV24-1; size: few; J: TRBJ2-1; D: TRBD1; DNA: TGTGCCACCAGTGAGTCGGGACAGGGCACCAATGAGCAGTTCTTC; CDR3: CATSESGQGTNEQFF
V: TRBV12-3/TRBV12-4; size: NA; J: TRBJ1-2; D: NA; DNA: TGTGCCAGCAGTCTCGACACCTTC; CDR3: CASSLDTF
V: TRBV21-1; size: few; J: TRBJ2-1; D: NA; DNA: TGTGCCAGCAGCACCCAGTCCCGGGACAGGGGGAAGGAGCAGTTCTTC; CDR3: CASSTQSRDRGKEQFF
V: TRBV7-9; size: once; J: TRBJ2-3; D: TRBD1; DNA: TGTGCCAGCAGCTTAGTCCCTGGGACAGGGGCCCTCCCGGTCACAGATGCGCAGTATTTT; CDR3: CASSLVPGTGALPVTDAQYF
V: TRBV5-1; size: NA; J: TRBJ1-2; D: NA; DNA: TGCGCCAGCAGCTTGGGGGGCAGAAACTATGACTACACCTTC; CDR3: CASSLGGRNYDYTF
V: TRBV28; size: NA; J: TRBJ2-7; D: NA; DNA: TGTGCCAGCAGGAAGGAGGTTCCCTACGAGCAGTACTTC; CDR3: CASRKEVPYEQYF
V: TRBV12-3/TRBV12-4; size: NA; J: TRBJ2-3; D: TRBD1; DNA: TGTGCCAGCAGTGCGGGACAGGGGGGAATTACGGCAGATGCGCAGTATTTT; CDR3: CASSAGQGGITADAQYF
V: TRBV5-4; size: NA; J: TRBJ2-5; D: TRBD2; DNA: TGTGCCAGCAGCTTGGCCCCCGAGACTAGCAGAGAGACCCGGTACTTC; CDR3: CASSLAPETSRETRYF
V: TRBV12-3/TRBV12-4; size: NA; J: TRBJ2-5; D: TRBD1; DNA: TGTGCCAGCAGTAAGGGACAGGCCCAGGAGACCCAGTACTTC; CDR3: CASSKGQAQETQYF
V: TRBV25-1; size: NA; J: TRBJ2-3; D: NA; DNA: TGTGCCAGCAGTAAAGGGGGGCTGACAGATACGCAGTATTTT; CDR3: CASSKGGLTDTQYF
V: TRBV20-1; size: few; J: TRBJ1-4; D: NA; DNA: TGCAGTGCTAGGCGGCAGGGACGGTTCACTAATGAAAAACTGTTTTTT; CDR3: CSARRQGRFTNEKLFF
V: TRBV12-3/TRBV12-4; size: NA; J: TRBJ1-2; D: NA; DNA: TGTGCCAGCAGCTCGGGGCTGAACTATGGCTACACCTTC; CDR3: CASSSGLNYGYTF